The 31 T cell receptor beta chains presented below share a single source sample, sequenced in a study of T cells after yellow fever vaccination. Via MiXCR, TCRdb re-called the 5' RACE reads, giving one row per CDR3 protein. The sample gives almost 600,000 distinct CDR3 sequences, roughly 13% of which show up once; roughly 13% is in the top ten. The sample here was PBMCs, taken on the day of the yellow fever booster vaccination. The source is a man aged 25-40 years who received the YFV17D yellow fever vaccine.

This clonotype occurred a few times. V gene TRBV7-9 combines with J gene TRBJ2-1; D possibly corresponds to TRBD1 (6 bases). Germline assignment: CDR1 SEHNR and CDR2 FQNEAQ (reference sequence). V dropped 5 bases and J dropped 7 bases, with 15 bases sitting between them. The CDR3 spans 14 residues. DNA for the CDR3: TGTGCCAGCAGCAGTCAGGGGTTTCGGAATGAGCAGTTCTTC. It encodes CASSSQGFRNEQFF. The complete variable domain, with remaining parts taken from reference TRBV7-9 and TRBJ2-1, reads DTGVSQNPRHKITKRGQNVTFRCDPISEHNRLYWYRQTLGQGPEFLTYFQNEAQLEKSRLLSDRFSAERPKGSFSTLEIQRTEQGDSAMYLCASSSQGFRNEQFFGPGTRLTVL.

The gene calls are TRBV30 and TRBJ2-7; no clear D gene. Germline V gives CDR1 GTSNPN, CDR2 SVGIG (reference sequence). The CDR3 extends over 13 amino acids. The V end lost 2 bases, the J end lost 1 base, and 9 bases lay between the germline ends. CDR3 nucleotides: TGTGCCTGGAGTAGTTCCTTTTCCTACGAGCAGTACTTC. This sequence encodes CAWSSSFSYEQYF.

The chain is built from TRBV6-1 and TRBJ2-5; 7 nucleotides agree with TRBD2. The CDR3 is made up of 15 amino acids. V shed 8 bases, J shed 1 base, and the junction held 10 bases outside the gene matches. Germline loops: CDR1 MNHNS, CDR2 SASEGT. CDR3 loop: CASCQWRETQETQYF. As DNA, the CDR3 is TGTGCCAGCTGTCAGTGGCGGGAGACCCAAGAGACCCAGTACTTC.

There are a few counts of this clonotype. The V call is TRBV28, the J call TRBJ2-7; maybe TRBD2 (5 bases). The germline V and J ends were trimmed by 6 bases and 5 bases, with 8 bases remaining between them. CDR3 length equals 11 residues. The germline V gene has CDR1 MDHEN and CDR2 SYDVKM. The CDR3 reads CASRGRDEQYF. CDR3 sequence (DNA): TGTGCCAGCAGGGGGAGAGACGAGCAGTACTTC.

This chain links TRBV7-2 with TRBJ2-7; TRBD2 might be the D (7 bases). The CDR3 totals 14 residues. Trimming took 5 bases from V and 2 from J, leaving 13 bases between them. CDR1 and CDR2 (germline): SGHTA, FQGNSA. CDR3 in DNA: TGTGCCAGCAGCCGTTTAGGGGGGGCCTACGAGCAGTACTTC. It translates to CASSRLGGAYEQYF.

The gene calls are TRBV7-9 and TRBJ2-1; unclear D gene. V shed 8 bases and J shed 9 bases, with 11 bases lying between them. The germline gives CDR1 SEHNR, CDR2 FQNEAQ (reference sequence). CDR3 length equals 11 residues. CDR3 sequence (DNA): TGTGCCAGCGGGGTGGGTGGTGAGCAGTTCTTC. Amino acids: CASGVGGEQFF.

In its sample, this clonotype was seen many times. The rearrangement links TRBV12-3 or TRBV12-4 to TRBJ2-7; 7 nucleotides align to TRBD1. CDR3 length equals 14 residues. The V segment lost 3 bases and the J segment 2 bases; nucleotides outside the gene matches: 4. CDR3 coding DNA: TGTGCCAGCAGTTTGACAGGGAACACCTACGAGCAGTACTTC. Protein sequence: CASSLTGNTYEQYF.

This clonotype has only a few counts. The DNA of the CDR3 is TGTGCCAGCAGCCCCGACCCTGGGAGAGCCTACGAGCAGTACTTC. Translating gives CASSPDPGRAYEQYF. The chain carries TRBV6-2 or TRBV6-3 and TRBJ2-7, with D possibly TRBD2 on 5 matching bases. The CDR3 totals 15 residues. Germline CDR1 MNHEY, CDR2 SVGEGT. With 6 bases removed from V and 2 bases from J, the gap between germline ends came to 17 bases.

This clonotype was picked up many times. The chain is built from TRBV7-8 and TRBJ1-1; D remains unclear. Germline-derived CDR1 and CDR2 are SGHVS and FQNEAQ. V gave up 5 bases and J gave up 6 bases, with 16 bases separating them. CDR3 length equals 14 residues. Written as DNA, the CDR3 is TGTGCCAGCAGCCCCGCCGCGGCAGGAGCTGAAGCTTTCTTT. This sequence encodes CASSPAAAGAEAFF.

This clonotype came up many times. The chain couples TRBV7-9 to TRBJ2-7; D is undetermined. Trimming removed 6 bases from V and 6 bases from J, with 9 bases in between. The CDR3 has 11 amino acids. Germline V gene sequence: CDR1 SEHNR, CDR2 FQNEAQ (reference sequence). The CDR3 nucleotides read TGTGCCAGCAGTCCGGGCCCCGAGCAGTACTTC. This gives the protein CASSPGPEQYF.

The rearrangement links TRBV7-2 to TRBJ2-3, with TRBD2 matching over 11 bases. V lost 2 bases, J lost 2 bases, and 15 bases stayed unmatched. This CDR3 region has 20 residues. Germline V gene lookup returns CDR1 SGHTA and CDR2 FQGNSA. The CDR3 protein is CASSLRTSGSTPWYTDTQYF. The CDR3 DNA follows: TGTGCCAGCAGCTTACGCACTAGCGGGAGTACTCCGTGGTACACAGATACGCAGTATTTT.

This clonotype showed up just a few times. The chain joins TRBV19 to TRBJ2-1; D is uncertain. Germline V gives CDR1 LNHDA, CDR2 SQIVND (reference sequence). The CDR3 totals 15 residues. V lost 5 bases and J lost 2, with 13 bases in between. The CDR3 is CASSHDQPTYNEQFF. The CDR3 DNA reads as TGTGCCAGTAGTCACGACCAACCGACCTACAATGAGCAGTTCTTC.

This clonotype was counted only a few times. V usage is TRBV19 and J usage is TRBJ2-2; 7 bases are shared with TRBD1. The CDR3 totals 16 residues. Germline V gives CDR1 LNHDA, CDR2 SQIVND (reference sequence). The J segment lost 2 bases and the V segment lost 4 bases, leaving 7 bases of the junction unmatched. The CDR3 DNA follows: TGTGCCAGTAGTACCGTAGGGGGCCTTAACACCGGGGAGCTGTTTTTT. It codes for CASSTVGGLNTGELFF.

CDR3 sequence reads: CASSLSLAGPYEQYF. The DNA of the CDR3 is TGCGCCAGCAGCTTGAGCCTAGCGGGGCCCTACGAGCAGTACTTC. This rearrangement joins TRBV5-1 to TRBJ2-7, with 9 bases fitting TRBD2. Germline assignment: CDR1 SGHRS and CDR2 YFSETQ. Trimming took 1 base from V and 2 from J; bases not matched to a gene: 4. This CDR3 has 15 residues. Filled out from reference TRBV5-1 and TRBJ2-7, the complete variable domain reads KAGVTQTPRYLIKTRGQQVTLSCSPISGHRSVSWYQQTPGQGLQFLFEYFSETQRNKGNFPGRFSGRQFSNSRSEMNVSTLELGDSALYLCASSLSLAGPYEQYFGPGTRLTVT.

This clonotype was detected a few times. This chain joins TRBV20-1 and TRBJ2-3; TRBD1 matches 7 bases. V trimming: 5 bases; J trimming: 3 bases; junction bases outside the gene matches: 5. The CDR3 spans 13 residues. Germline V CDR1 and CDR2: DFQATT, SNEGSKA (reference sequence). The chain's CDR3 is CSARNRGTDTQYF. The CDR3 DNA is TGCAGTGCTCGGAACAGGGGAACAGATACGCAGTATTTT.

The V gene is TRBV20-1, the J gene TRBJ1-1; TRBD1 might be the D (5 bases). The CDR3 loop spans 11 amino acids. Deletions cut 5 bases from V and 8 bases from J, with 12 bases between. From germline, CDR1 is DFQATT and CDR2 SNEGSKA (reference sequence). The CDR3 DNA sequence: TGCAGTGCTGATGGGGGATGGGAAGCTTTCTTT. It is translated as CSADGGWEAFF.

The CDR3 nucleotides are TGTGCCAGCAGCCCTACGTGGTCCGGCGCGATCCCTACGCAGTATTTT. The encoded protein is CASSPTWSGAIPTQYF. V is TRBV7-9 and J is TRBJ2-3, with unresolved D. The CDR3 contains 16 residues. V dropped 5 bases and J dropped 8 bases, with 23 bases sitting between them. Per germline, CDR1 SEHNR and CDR2 FQNEAQ (reference sequence).

This clonotype turned up a few times. The chain employs TRBV20-1 and TRBJ2-2; TRBD1 is a possible D gene (5 bases). Trimming shortened V by 5 bases and J by 0 bases, and 10 bases separated the two germline ends. The germline CDR1 and CDR2 sequences are DFQATT and SNEGSKA (reference sequence). CDR3 length: 14 residues. The DNA for the CDR3 is TGCAGTGCTCCGGACACCACGAACACCGGGGAGCTGTTTTTT. Translation gives CSAPDTTNTGELFF.

V gene TRBV7-9 combines with J gene TRBJ1-2, with 7 nucleotides matching TRBD1. The length of the CDR3 is 14 residues. Per germline, CDR1 SEHNR and CDR2 FQNEAQ (reference sequence). Germline trimming cut 6 bases from V and 6 bases from J; bases unmatched to any gene: 10. The CDR3 region has the DNA TGTGCCAGCAGATTTACCGGGACAGAAAATGGCTACACCTTC. It yields the protein CASRFTGTENGYTF.

The chain carries TRBV6-1 and TRBJ1-5; perhaps TRBD1 as D (6 bases). The CDR3 totals 15 residues. The V end lost 4 bases, the J end lost 5 bases, and 15 bases lay between the germline ends. Germline V CDR1 and CDR2: MNHNS, SASEGT. CDR3 amino acids: CASSGRDIGYQPQHF. As DNA, the CDR3 is TGTGCCAGCAGTGGCCGGGACATAGGCTATCAGCCCCAGCATTTT.

This rearrangement joins TRBV27 to TRBJ1-4; D call uncertain. This CDR3 has 13 amino acids. CDR1 is MNHEY and CDR2 is SMNVEV in the germline V gene (reference sequence). V was pared by 6 bases and J by 7 bases, with 12 bases between. CDR3 sequence (DNA): TGTGCCAGCAGCCCCAGGAGAGGTGAAAAACTGTTTTTT. Its translation is CASSPRRGEKLFF.

This chain links TRBV30 with TRBJ1-2, with D possibly matching TRBD1 (6 bases). Germline V gives CDR1 GTSNPN, CDR2 SVGIG (reference sequence). Trimming pared 5 bases from V and 10 bases from J, leaving 14 bases between. The CDR3 covers 11 residues. Here the CDR3 reads CAWSTGGTYTF. The CDR3 DNA reads as TGTGCCTGGTCGACAGGAGGAACCTACACCTTC.

Here the CDR3 reads CASTPRGTNYGYTF. CDR3 bases: TGTGCCAGCACCCCCAGGGGCACTAACTATGGCTACACCTTC. The rearrangement joins TRBV12-3 or TRBV12-4 to TRBJ1-2, with D possibly being TRBD1 (6 bases). This CDR3 region has 14 residues. Trimming took off 7 bases at V and 0 bases at J, with 12 bases between the two ends.

The J gene is TRBJ1-1, the V gene TRBV29-1; D is unclear. Germline CDR1 and CDR2: SQVTM and ANQGSEA. This CDR3 region has 16 residues. Between the trimmed V and J ends, which lost 7 bases and 0 bases, there was a span of 21 bases. CDR3 sequence reads: CSAGWVAYPMNTEAFF. In DNA form, the CDR3 reads TGCAGCGCTGGATGGGTAGCATACCCAATGAACACTGAAGCTTTCTTT.

The rearrangement uses TRBV5-1 and TRBJ2-7; D not resolved. The V gene's germline CDR1 is SGHRS and CDR2 YFSETQ. This CDR3 has 15 amino acids. V was shortened by 4 bases and J by 2 bases, with 16 bases between the two germline ends. CDR3 DNA sequence: TGCGCCAGCAGCCCCAATCCAGCAGAAGCCTACGAGCAGTACTTC. Protein sequence: CASSPNPAEAYEQYF. The variable domain in full, with the rest retrieved from reference TRBV5-1 and TRBJ2-7, is KAGVTQTPRYLIKTRGQQVTLSCSPISGHRSVSWYQQTPGQGLQFLFEYFSETQRNKGNFPGRFSGRQFSNSRSEMNVSTLELGDSALYLCASSPNPAEAYEQYFGPGTRLTVT.

This clonotype has more than one count but fewer than ten. The rearrangement joins TRBV14 to TRBJ2-2, with TRBD2 matching over 8 bases. Germline CDR1 SGHDN, CDR2 FVKESK. V trimming: 1 base; J trimming: 4 bases; junction bases outside the gene matches: 5. CDR3 length: 16 residues. CDR3 sequence reads: CASSQVHGRGTGELFF. The DNA of the CDR3 is TGTGCCAGCAGCCAAGTTCACGGGAGGGGCACCGGGGAGCTGTTTTTT.

In nucleotides, the CDR3 is TGTGCCAGCAGTTCGCCCTCTAACTATGGCTACACCTTC. Amino acid sequence: CASSSPSNYGYTF. This chain uses TRBV12-3 or TRBV12-4 with TRBJ1-2; D remains unclear. Trimming stripped 4 bases from V and 0 bases from J, with 6 bases between. The CDR3 extends over 13 amino acids.

This clonotype was observed many times. V and J are TRBV7-9 and TRBJ2-7; the D gene is possibly TRBD2 (5 bases). V lost 5 bases and J lost 6, with 11 bases in between. The V gene's germline CDR1 is SEHNR and CDR2 FQNEAQ (reference sequence). The CDR3 totals 12 residues. The CDR3 protein is CASSTTTGEQYF. In DNA, the CDR3 is TGTGCCAGCAGCACGACTACGGGCGAGCAGTACTTC.

The chain recombines TRBV11-2 with TRBJ2-3; no firm D call. Germline V gene lookup returns CDR1 SGHAT and CDR2 FQNNGV. There are 16 residues in the CDR3. V was trimmed by 0 bases and J by 4 bases, leaving 14 bases between them. The CDR3 sequence is CASSLDRRPAADTQYF. In nucleotides, the CDR3 is TGTGCCAGCAGCTTAGATCGGCGCCCCGCCGCAGATACGCAGTATTTT.

This clonotype was detected only a few times. This chain uses TRBV7-2 with TRBJ1-5, with 7 bases aligning to TRBD1. V lost 5 bases and J lost 0; bases outside the gene matches: 10. Germline V gives CDR1 SGHTA, CDR2 FQGNSA. The CDR3 loop spans 17 amino acids. The CDR3 region has the DNA TGTGCCAGCAGCCGAGACAGGGACATTAATAGCAATCAGCCCCAGCATTTT. This encodes CASSRDRDINSNQPQHF.

This clonotype was detected a few times. V and J are TRBV2 and TRBJ2-1; possible D gene TRBD2, 6 bases. CDR1 and CDR2 from the germline V gene are SNHLY and FYNNEI. The CDR3 totals 13 residues. V dropped 11 bases and J dropped 0 bases, with 11 bases sitting between them. The CDR3 protein is CAGQEGSYNEQFF. Written as DNA, the CDR3 is TGTGCCGGCCAGGAGGGCTCCTACAATGAGCAGTTCTTC.